A selection of T cell receptor beta chains follows, all from one sample in a study of T-cell memory formation after mild COVID-19. TCRdb ran MiXCR on the 5' RACE reads and lists one entry per CDR3 protein. The repertoire includes some 86,000 distinct CDR3 sequences, 25% of them detected once, and around 40% sits in the top ten. The sequencing sample was made of PBMCs or a T cell subset sorted from them (not recorded which). The receptors were sampled from a man aged 18 to 29 who had mild COVID-19 (a few samples of this study predate the infection). Cell type and time point are not known. CDR3s include the opening cysteine and the closing phenylalanine or tryptophan. The D gene is left open where the match is weak. Only part of the rows carry a size: once, few, many, or a class if the clone is expanded.

TRBV29-1	-	TRBJ2-7	TRBD2	CSVAIAGVAEQYF	TGCAGCGTCGCAATAGCGGGGGTTGCCGAGCAGTACTTC
TRBV7-9	few	TRBJ2-7	TRBD2	CASSAGTSLWEQYF	TGTGCCAGCAGCGCCGGGACTAGCCTCTGGGAGCAGTACTTC
TRBV11-2	few	TRBJ2-1	-	CASSLAGGATEQFF	TGTGCCAGCAGCTTAGCCGGGGGCGCCACTGAGCAGTTCTTC
TRBV6-5	few	TRBJ1-1	-	CASRLGVNTEAFF	TGTGCCAGCAGACTCGGGGTGAACACTGAAGCTTTCTTT
TRBV20-1	few	TRBJ2-7	-	CSARDSGEIEQYF	TGCAGTGCTAGAGATTCGGGGGAAATCGAGCAGTACTTC
TRBV4-1	-	TRBJ1-1	TRBD1	CASSQDEGARTEAFF	TGCGCCAGCAGCCAAGATGAGGGGGCCCGGACTGAAGCTTTCTTT
TRBV4-1	many	TRBJ1-1	-	CASSQDSGNLLLEAFF	TGCGCCAGCAGCCAAGATTCGGGTAACCTCCTCCTCGAAGCTTTCTTT
TRBV20-1	few	TRBJ2-1	-	CSATLTANEQFF	TGCAGTGCGACCCTGACAGCAAATGAGCAGTTCTTC
TRBV2	-	TRBJ2-2	TRBD2	CASSDISGGWAGELFF	TGTGCCAGCAGTGATATCAGCGGGGGGTGGGCCGGGGAGCTGTTTTTT
TRBV29-1	-	TRBJ2-1	TRBD1	CSVEDGRGSYNEQFF	TGCAGCGTTGAAGATGGCAGGGGGTCCTACAATGAGCAGTTCTTC
TRBV6-4	-	TRBJ1-5	TRBD1	CASFEGAHPYSNQPQHF	TGTGCCAGCTTTGAGGGGGCCCACCCGTATAGCAATCAGCCCCAGCATTTT
TRBV4-1	-	TRBJ2-5	TRBD2	CASSQGGTMPPQETQYF	TGCGCCAGCAGCCAAGGTGGGACTATGCCCCCTCAAGAGACCCAGTACTTC
TRBV29-1	few	TRBJ2-1	TRBD2	CSVEDQERGVYNEQFF	TGCAGCGTTGAAGATCAGGAGCGGGGGGTCTACAATGAGCAGTTCTTC
TRBV24-1	-	TRBJ2-1	-	CATSDLRGPSSYNEQFF	TGTGCCACCAGTGATTTACGGGGGCCGAGCTCCTACAATGAGCAGTTCTTC
TRBV11-1	few	TRBJ2-3	-	CASSEEAELTDTQYF	TGTGCCAGCAGCGAAGAAGCGGAATTGACAGATACGCAGTATTTT
TRBV5-1	-	TRBJ1-6	-	CASSSQGYNSPLHF	TGCGCCAGCAGCTCCCAGGGGTATAATTCACCCCTCCACTTT
TRBV5-1	few	TRBJ2-7	TRBD1	CASSLSRDRSTYEQYF	TGCGCCAGCAGCCTCTCCCGGGACAGGAGTACCTACGAGCAGTACTTC
TRBV10-3	-	TRBJ2-2	-	CAISEGLRAGELFF	TGTGCCATCAGTGAGGGACTCCGGGCCGGGGAGCTGTTTTTT
TRBV29-1	once	TRBJ2-7	-	CSVEGEQTYEQYF	TGCAGCGTTGAAGGTGAACAGACCTACGAGCAGTACTTC
TRBV7-9	-	TRBJ2-3	TRBD1	CASSPGTGTSTDTQYF	TGTGCCAGCAGCCCCGGGACAGGGACTAGCACAGATACGCAGTATTTT
TRBV6-2/TRBV6-3	-	TRBJ2-2	-	CASVQSGRTGELFF	TGTGCCAGCGTCCAATCGGGGCGCACCGGGGAGCTGTTTTTT
TRBV7-2	-	TRBJ1-5	TRBD1	CASSLAARGINQPQHF	TGTGCCAGCAGCTTAGCTGCCAGGGGGATCAATCAGCCCCAGCATTTT
TRBV27	few	TRBJ1-1	TRBD1	CASSPGTGPNTEAFF	TGTGCCAGCAGTCCCGGGACAGGCCCGAACACTGAAGCTTTCTTT
TRBV5-1	few	TRBJ2-7	-	CASSLRLYDRPNPFGYEQYF	TGCGCCAGCAGCTTGCGGCTCTACGACAGGCCGAACCCATTTGGCTACGAGCAGTACTTC
TRBV6-2/TRBV6-3	-	TRBJ2-3	-	CASSYGWGENTQYF	TGTGCCAGCAGTTATGGGTGGGGTGAAAATACGCAGTATTTT
TRBV11-1	-	TRBJ2-1	TRBD2	CASSGMGLGGESYNEQFF	TGTGCCAGCAGCGGAATGGGATTGGGGGGGGAATCCTACAATGAGCAGTTCTTC
TRBV9	-	TRBJ2-5	-	CASSPRRGAQYF	TGTGCCAGCAGCCCCCGTAGGGGGGCCCAGTACTTC
TRBV6-2/TRBV6-3	-	TRBJ2-3	-	CASSYLLVGTDTQYF	TGTGCCAGCAGTTACCTTCTAGTAGGCACAGATACGCAGTATTTT
TRBV27	-	TRBJ2-6	-	CASSPPGANVLTF	TGTGCCAGCAGTCCGCCTGGGGCCAACGTCCTGACTTTC
TRBV7-3	medium-sized	TRBJ1-1	TRBD1	CASSWYRGSEAFF	TGTGCCAGCAGCTGGTACAGGGGATCTGAAGCTTTCTTT
TRBV29-1	-	TRBJ2-2	-	CSVDFGQNTGELFF	TGCAGCGTTGACTTCGGACAGAACACCGGGGAGCTGTTTTTT
TRBV19	-	TRBJ2-1	-	CASSTALGAPYNEQFF	TGTGCCAGTAGTACCGCTCTGGGGGCCCCCTACAATGAGCAGTTCTTC
TRBV7-9	few	TRBJ1-4	TRBD1	CASSARDRAGEKLFF	TGTGCCAGCAGCGCCCGGGACAGGGCCGGGGAAAAACTGTTTTTT
TRBV11-2	few	TRBJ2-1	TRBD2	CASSGRGGPRNEQFF	TGTGCCAGCAGCGGTCGGGGGGGCCCCAGGAATGAGCAGTTCTTC
TRBV11-3	-	TRBJ2-1	-	CASSSGTVNEQFF	TGTGCCAGCAGCTCGGGGACGGTCAATGAGCAGTTCTTC
TRBV4-1	few	TRBJ2-7	-	CASSSRDGTYEQYF	TGCGCCAGCAGCTCTCGGGACGGAACCTACGAGCAGTACTTC
TRBV7-9	-	TRBJ2-7	-	CASRRATDEQYF	TGTGCCAGCCGGAGAGCGACAGACGAGCAGTACTTC
TRBV7-2	-	TRBJ2-3	-	CASSLKGHGTDTQYF	TGTGCCAGCAGCTTAAAGGGACACGGGACAGATACGCAGTATTTT
TRBV7-9	-	TRBJ1-2	TRBD1	CASSSSDRDLYGYTF	TGTGCCAGCAGCTCCTCCGACAGGGACCTCTATGGCTACACCTTC
TRBV20-1	few	TRBJ2-3	TRBD1	CSAHRGPTDTQYF	TGCAGTGCCCACAGGGGGCCCACAGATACGCAGTATTTT
TRBV11-2	few	TRBJ1-1	-	CASSSHIGAYDTEAFF	TGTGCCAGCAGCTCCCACATAGGGGCCTACGACACTGAAGCTTTCTTT
TRBV5-5	few	TRBJ2-5	TRBD2	CASSVFSGGYQETQYF	TGTGCCAGCAGCGTATTTAGCGGGGGATATCAAGAGACCCAGTACTTC